This passage covers 7 T cell receptor beta chains from one sample sequenced in a study of T-cell reconstitution after alpha-beta-depleted transplantation in children. The TCRbeta library incorporated unique molecular identifiers. Each CDR3 protein gets one entry after TCRdb re-called the PCR reads with MiXCR. The table lists 670,000 or so distinct CDR3 sequences, around 13% of them singletons. Sequenced material: PBMCs, taken before TCRalphabeta/CD19-depleted stem cell transplant. The receptors here all came from a girl aged 2-10 years with congenital amegakaryocytic thrombocytopenia, due to receive a stem cell transplant.

Notes on this clonotype: A junction end diverges from the germline sequence, so it may reflect a read error. The chain has TRBV5-6 and TRBJ1-2; TRBD1 might be the D (6 bases). The germline V gene has CDR1 SGHDT and CDR2 YYEEEE. The CDR3 runs to 12 residues. This chain's CDR3 is CASSTGLSGYTF. CDR3 nucleotides: TGTGCAAGCAGCACAGGGTTGAGTGGCTACACCTTC.

This clonotype came up a few times. The chain employs TRBV30 and TRBJ2-2; D not certain. The CDR3 loop spans 13 amino acids. Germline CDR1 is GTSNPN and CDR2 is SVGIG (reference sequence). Trimming shortened V by 2 bases and J by 4 bases, and 8 bases separated the two germline ends. The CDR3 loop is CAWSRTATGELFF. The CDR3 coding sequence is TGTGCCTGGAGTCGTACTGCCACCGGGGAGCTGTTTTTT.

The chain couples TRBV5-1 to TRBJ2-7; 12 bases are shared with TRBD2. Germline V gene lookup returns CDR1 SGHRS and CDR2 YFSETQ. This CDR3 is 17 amino acids long. Losses at the gene ends were 4 bases for V and 2 bases for J; bases not matched to a gene: 10. CDR3 in DNA: TGCGCCAGCAGCCCACGGACTAGCGGGACTTCTACCTACGAGCAGTACTTC. Translation gives CASSPRTSGTSTYEQYF.

This clonotype turned up a few times. The V gene is TRBV30, the J gene TRBJ2-6; D call uncertain. CDR3 length: 12 residues. V shed 4 bases and J shed 4 bases, with 5 bases lying between them. CDR1 GTSNPN and CDR2 SVGIG come from the germline V gene (reference sequence). The CDR3 DNA sequence: TGTGCCTGGACAGGAGGGGCCAACGTCCTGACTTTC. Protein sequence: CAWTGGANVLTF.

This chain connects TRBV20-1 to TRBJ1-2, with 9 bases fitting TRBD1. This CDR3 is built from 16 residues. V was pared by 1 base and J by 7 bases, with 13 bases of the junction left unmatched. Germline V gene sequence: CDR1 DFQATT, CDR2 SNEGSKA (reference sequence). CDR3 nucleotide sequence: TGCAGTGCTAGAGTCCCGGTGACGGGACAGGGTGGTGGCTACACCTTC. The encoded protein is CSARVPVTGQGGGYTF.

In its sample, this clonotype was seen a few times. The chain is built from TRBV20-1 and TRBJ2-7; 11 nucleotides match TRBD2. Germline CDR1 and CDR2: DFQATT and SNEGSKA (reference sequence). The CDR3 consists of 15 residues. J lost 5 bases, V lost 6 bases, and 12 bases had no gene match. The CDR3 coding sequence is TGCAGTGCGGATAGCGGGAGGGCCTCTATCCACGAGCAGTACTTC. It is translated as CSADSGRASIHEQYF.

The V and J genes are TRBV5-1 and TRBJ2-5, with D perhaps assigned TRBD1 or TRBD2 (5 bases each). CDR1 is SGHRS and CDR2 is YFSETQ in the germline V gene. V lost 1 base, J lost 3 bases, and 19 bases lay in between. This CDR3 contains 17 residues. Here the CDR3 DNA reads TGCGCCAGCAGCTTGACGAGGACCCGGGGCTTGGAAGAGACCCAGTACTTC. Translated: CASSLTRTRGLEETQYF.